This TCR beta chain was sequenced in a study of cytomegalovirus exposure and HLA in healthy donors (dated by TCRdb to about 2017). In terms of the full investigation: According to an earlier analysis of 587 of the donors, about 190 million T cells yielded 90 million to 130 million unique TCR beta sequences and more than 250 Gb of sequence data. Using immunosequencing, the study profiled T cell repertoires from roughly 650 subjects and related those repertoires to cytomegalovirus serostatus. Typing coverage differed by locus: A, B, C, DRB1 and DQB1 were typed in roughly 620-640 donors, DQA1 in 522, DPA1 in some 570, and DPB1 in 472. About 5 DR-DQ haplotypes were handled as single units for association and clustering, since linkage in the cohort was strong. Class I and class II HLA loci were covered by the typing at four-digit resolution. The genetic ancestry cluster associated with self-reported Caucasian donors included roughly four fifths of the 398 genotyped donors. Across 300 to 400 genotyped donors of the cohort, an average of about 250,000 unique TCR beta nucleotide sequences per donor were sequenced, and approximately 17% of those sequences were non-productive. Rather than drawing on any new phenotypic data, the later analysis identified candidate immune exposures from TCR beta sequences and the way those sequences occurred across donors. Donor age, sex, ethnicity and CMV serostatus were compiled alongside the repertoire data. In a later genetic analysis, genome-wide SNP genotypes for about three fifths of the roughly 670 donors were used, and that subset was treated as a discovery cohort. All discovery cohort repertoires had been generated using a single sequencing platform. In addition to the first cohort of roughly 670 subjects, a separate validation cohort of 120 different subjects was used. A later analysis re-examined previously published TCR beta repertoires from 500 to 700 donors and added high-resolution HLA genotyping to investigate patterns of TCR occurrence. The study combined high-throughput TCR immunosequencing, statistical association of individual TCRs with disease status, and machine learning to predict cytomegalovirus infection status. An earlier analysis of roughly 580 of the donors used high-throughput TCR beta sequencing to judge whether each TCR beta V gene segment behaved as functional or pseudogenic. About 320 gigabases of sequencing data and approximately 80 million unique TCR sequences were included in an early release covering under 650 HLA-typed donors. The study aimed to test whether signatures of past pathogen exposure could be identified by cataloging public T cell receptors.

The cohort was made up of roughly 670 healthy bone marrow donors. At the time of sampling, all cohort members were nominally healthy, though unrecorded immune exposures were likely present. CMV serostatus was recorded as positive for 250 to 300 and negative for about 50% of the 666 cohort members, whereas no CMV serostatus was recorded for the donor in question. Every donor gave a peripheral blood sample, and the peripheral blood mononuclear cells from that sample were used for TCR beta sequencing. Genomic DNA was extracted from the blood cell samples with the Qiagen DNeasy Blood Extraction Kit. The study at large found these results: A later analysis found that most CMV-associated TCR beta chains appeared HLA-restricted, with HLA associations seemingly driven largely by CMV exposure. The study listed approximately 150 TCR beta chains as associated with cytomegalovirus. In vitro tests confirmed that three of the cytomegalovirus-associated TCR beta chains recognize cytomegalovirus antigens. The authors suggested that the approach could potentially be extended to other disease states and immunological phenotypes. Assigning TCR associations to individual alleles was difficult when HLA alleles, especially DR and DQ, strongly co-occurred. The earlier analysis of 450 to 700 of the donors excluded 15 to 20 rarely observed V segments, including chromosome 9 orphons, because counts were too low. Some IMGT-functional V segments, including TRBV6-2 and TRBV6-3, could not be distinguished by the 87-base-pair reads and were therefore excluded. In a later analysis, HLA-associated TCR beta chains showed more clonal expansion and lower generation probabilities than non-associated chains that were equally common. Sequencing depth was assumed to be roughly uniform across donors in the presence/absence analyses, though that assumption may not hold. Immune exposure information for the cohort was limited to CMV serostatus. A group of highly shared sequence variants was considered likely to be a technical artifact of the sequencing pipeline. A further reported finding was that TCR beta sequences accurately predicted the HLA-A and HLA-B alleles for most subjects in the first cohort. Most TCR sequences were seen in very few donors, while some public TCRs were found in many individuals. A later analysis found that TCR association rates varied across HLA loci, with DRB1 alleles showing the most associated TCRs and HLA-C alleles the fewest. A later analysis reported that several top co-occurrence clusters appeared linked to parvovirus B19, influenza, CMV and Epstein-Barr virus. Because HLA typing was missing for some donors at each locus, association tests included only the typed subset. In a later genetic analysis, fewer N-insertions in productive TCRs were reported among donors in an Asian-associated ancestry cluster than the roughly 640-donor mean. The classifier was reported to diagnose cytomegalovirus status with high specificity and sensitivity in both the original and validation cohorts. In an earlier analysis of 587 of the donors, most TCR beta V segments appeared in productive rearrangements about 87% or about 30% of the time, broadly matching IMGT annotations. In this cohort, only TCR beta chains were sequenced, and detectable features were limited by the absence of alpha or paired-chain data. Linkage disequilibrium might explain the correlated functional status among segregating V segments, but an unknown experimental factor could not be ruled out. An association between a missense DCLRE1C variant and V-gene and J-gene trimming of TCR beta chains was found in a later genetic analysis and replicated in an independent cohort. Specific HLA alleles were associated with 15,000 to 20,000 TCR beta sequences at a false discovery rate of 0.05 in a later analysis.

Remarks on this clone: What this receptor recognizes is not known. Base qualities are not provided; no much larger clone lies one nucleotide away.

The CDR3, cysteine through phenylalanine, is 14 amino acids long. Only CDR3 DNA remains: 42 bases, in frame from the first base. Taken from the germline V gene (reference sequence), the CDR1 and CDR2 loops are SGHNT and YYREEE. The trim is 4 bases for V and 3 bases for J, with a gap of 14 bases between the germline ends. Libraries were made using the immunoSEQ multiplex PCR assay. A mixture of 60 forward primers for TCR Vbeta segments and 13 reverse primers for TCR Jbeta segments was used in the multiplex PCR. Amplification of the CDR3 region of rearranged TCR beta genes was performed with a multiplex PCR assay on genomic DNA. The Illumina HiSeq System was used to sequence the amplified TCR beta libraries as 87-base-pair reads. In the source study's methods: Across the 600 to 700 repertoires, a later analysis counted approximately 83 million unique TCR beta chains, roughly 11 million of which were shared by at least two donors. Raw reads were error-corrected and collapsed into unique sequences with a nearest-neighbor algorithm that merged closely related sequences to remove PCR and sequencing errors. V, D and J gene segments were assigned by aligning CDR3 sequences to IMGT reference sequences. Each retained sequence needed at least a six-nucleotide match to both a V gene segment and a J gene segment. A rearrangement was called productive if the CDR3 had no stop codons and remained in frame with V and J, and every other rearrangement was called non-productive. Following IMGT convention, CDR3 was defined as the stretch from the second conserved V-encoded cysteine up to the conserved J-encoded phenylalanine. In an earlier analysis of 587 of the donors, sequences lacking an unambiguous match to a single V gene segment were excluded. In an earlier analysis of several hundred of the donors, V segments were called functional above 56.7% productive rearrangements and were called segregating when the between-donor standard deviation exceeded 5%. To diagnose cytomegalovirus status from the catalog of TCR beta chain sequences, a statistical classification framework was built. V and J gene assignment, in a later analysis, came from comparing TCR nucleotide sequences with IMGT/GENE-DB human TR gene sequences. The TCRdist pipeline was used in a later analysis to assign CDR3 sequences and most-parsimonious VDJ recombination scenarios. In a later analysis, every TCR beta chain was defined by the combination of its CDR3 amino acid sequence and its V-gene family, and reads without a unique V-gene family were dropped. A later analysis removed over 500 highly shared, low-generation-probability nucleotide sequences to deal with suspected cross-contamination and a sequencing artifact. For each public chain, a later analysis derived a clonal expansion index from normalized ranks of inferred template counts within each repertoire. A later analysis computed generation probabilities with a VDJ recombination model fitted to out-of-frame rearrangements, and checked the results against IGoR. A later analysis scored TCR-TCR, TCR-HLA and TCR-CMV co-occurrence with hypergeometric tests, applying a repertoire-size bias correction to TCR pairs. A later analysis estimated false discovery rates by permuting HLA or CMV assignments 20 times. In a later analysis, co-occurring TCRs were grouped using DBSCAN, with TCRdist sequence similarity added in when clustering inside HLA-allele-positive subsets. Repertoires with fewer than 30,000 or more than 120,000 public chains were left out of co-occurrence clustering, as were about five repertoires with anomalous nucleotide sharing. The table comes from immuneACCESS by way of TCRdb, which keeps in-frame sequences with V and J called. Part of the clones is missing from these tables; in studies checked, under half for an unresolved V gene and the rest for unknown reasons. D and trimming were read from the DNA, whereas the V and J calls and clone size are those reported in that table. This sample is represented by about 94,000 clones; 81% of them were singletons. Clones ranked in the top ten supply about 9.3% of the sample.

Recombination joined TRBV5-4 with TRBJ2-7; tentative D gene TRBD2, with 6 bases matching. The sample comprised PBMCs. This TCR was recovered from a human donor in good health. The nucleotides are TGTGCCAGCAGCCCAGGAGCGGGCCACTACGAGCAGTACTTC. Translated, it gives CASSPGAGHYEQYF.